The 14 T cell receptor beta chains reported below all come from one sample, sequenced in a study of blood T cell repertoires in COVID-19 (dated by TCRdb to between 2020 and 2021). The library was generated by the immunoSEQ multiplex PCR assay. The immuneACCESS repertoire file appears here via TCRdb, limited to in-frame rearrangements. These files lack a portion of the clones; in checked studies, under half of the deficit traces to unresolved V genes, and the cause of the others is not known. This sample comprises over 15,000 clones, 70% to 85% of them detected only once. The biggest ten clones account for more than 5.5% of the sample. Sequencing input: peripheral blood. All receptors derive from a human donor in a cohort sampled during active COVID-19.

The chain links TRBV30 to TRBJ2-1; no firm D call. Trimming took 5 bases from V and 3 from J, leaving 14 bases between them. There are 14 residues in the CDR3. CDR1 is GTSNPN and CDR2 is SVGIG in the germline V gene (reference sequence). This CDR3 reads CAWGPRMGYNEQFF. CDR3 in DNA: TGTGCCTGGGGCCCGAGGATGGGCTACAATGAGCAGTTCTTC.

The CDR3 DNA sequence: TGTGCCAGCTCACCACCGACAGGGGTCAATGAGCAGTTCTTC. Protein: CASSPPTGVNEQFF. This chain connects TRBV18 to TRBJ2-1; TRBD1 aligns across 8 bases. There are 14 residues in the CDR3. CDR1 is KGHSH, CDR2 LQKENI, per germline. The V segment lost 0 bases and the J segment 6 bases; nucleotides outside the gene matches: 1.

The rearrangement uses TRBV7-8 and TRBJ1-4, with 8 bases fitting TRBD1. Germline V gene sequence: CDR1 SGHVS, CDR2 FQNEAQ. With 5 bases clipped from V and 5 bases from J, the junction kept 7 bases outside the gene matches. The CDR3 is 15 amino acids. Written as DNA, the CDR3 is TGTGCCAGCAGCCAAAACAGGGGGGGGAATGAAAAACTGTTTTTT. It encodes CASSQNRGGNEKLFF.

The chain uses TRBV6-1 and TRBJ2-5; tentatively, D is TRBD2 (6 bases). CDR3 length: 15 residues. V gave up 3 bases and J gave up 3 bases, with 14 bases separating them. Germline-derived CDR1 and CDR2 are MNHNS and SASEGT. Written as DNA, the CDR3 is TGTGCCAGCAGTGACCCCGGCGGGGTAGAAGAGACCCAGTACTTC. It encodes CASSDPGGVEETQYF.

This clone was seen a few times. The chain recombines TRBV28 with TRBJ1-2, with unresolved D. V lost 8 bases, J lost 8 bases, and 15 bases lay in between. Germline-derived CDR1 and CDR2 are MDHEN and SYDVKM. This CDR3 has 12 amino acids. The CDR3 DNA is TGTGCCAGCTTTGGAGGGCCTTGGGGCTACACCTTC. It yields the protein CASFGGPWGYTF.

V and J are TRBV28 and TRBJ2-2; D gene ambiguous. This CDR3 region has 14 residues. Trimming took off 2 bases at V and 5 bases at J, with 9 bases between the two ends. CDR1 is MDHEN, CDR2 SYDVKM, per germline. CDR3 loop: CASSLAGVTGELFF. The CDR3, as DNA: TGTGCCAGCAGTTTAGCAGGTGTGACCGGGGAGCTGTTTTTT.

This chain links TRBV5-4 with TRBJ2-7, with 7 nucleotides matching TRBD1. This CDR3 is 16 amino acids long. After removal of 0 bases from V and 4 bases from J, the junction contained 10 bases not matched to a gene. Germline V CDR1 and CDR2: SGHNT, YYREEE (reference sequence). This CDR3 is CASSLGADRDLYEQYF. The CDR3 nucleotides read TGTGCCAGCAGCTTGGGGGCCGACAGGGATCTGTACGAGCAGTACTTC.

The V gene is TRBV5-1, the J gene TRBJ2-1; tentative D call: TRBD2 (5 bases). The V end was cut by 4 bases, the J end by 2 bases, with 16 bases between. The CDR3 runs to 16 residues. Germline V gene data show CDR1 as SGHRS and CDR2 as YFSETQ. The CDR3 sequence is CASSRDWYETYNEQFF. The CDR3 DNA reads as TGCGCCAGCAGCCGGGATTGGTACGAGACCTACAATGAGCAGTTCTTC.

J is TRBJ2-1 and V is TRBV29-1, with 9 bases lining up with TRBD2. CDR3 length: 14 amino acids. The J segment lost 10 bases and the V segment lost 7 bases, leaving 14 bases of the junction unmatched. The germline V gene has CDR1 SQVTM and CDR2 ANQGSEA. CDR3: CSALPRGRALEQFF. Here the CDR3 DNA reads TGCAGCGCCCTCCCTCGCGGGAGGGCCCTCGAGCAGTTCTTC.

The V gene is TRBV3-1 (or the pseudogene TRBV3-2), the J gene TRBJ2-5; TRBD2 matches at 9 bases. V was pared by 1 base and J by 5 bases, with 5 bases of the junction left unmatched. This CDR3 region has 15 residues. The V gene's germline CDR1 is LGHDT and CDR2 YNNKEL (reference sequence). The CDR3 region is CASSQGAGGLETQYF. The CDR3 nucleotides are TGTGCCAGCAGCCAAGGGGCGGGAGGGTTGGAGACCCAGTACTTC.

The V and J genes are TRBV5-6 and TRBJ2-6; no reliable D call. Trimming removed 0 bases from V and 0 bases from J, with 7 bases in between. Germline CDR1 SGHDT, CDR2 YYEEEE. This CDR3 contains 16 residues. CDR3 in DNA: TGTGCCAGCAGCTTGGCCCTTAGCTCTGGGGCCAACGTCCTGACTTTC. This gives the protein CASSLALSSGANVLTF.

V and J are TRBV5-6 and TRBJ1-2; D remains unclear. CDR3 length equals 12 residues. The ends were cut back, 4 bases at V and 7 bases at J, with 11 bases in the middle. Germline-derived CDR1 and CDR2 are SGHDT and YYEEEE. CDR3 bases: TGTGCCAGCAGCGATAGAGGGAGTGGCTACACCTTC. This codes for CASSDRGSGYTF.

This rearrangement joins TRBV5-4 to TRBJ2-2, with a possible D match to TRBD1 (5 bases). CDR3 length: 16 residues. Trimming shortened V by 0 bases and J by 6 bases, and 15 bases separated the two germline ends. Per the germline V gene, CDR1 is SGHNT and CDR2 is YYREEE (reference sequence). CDR3 sequence reads: CASSLDPPWGAGELFF. The CDR3 DNA is TGTGCCAGCAGCTTGGATCCCCCATGGGGCGCCGGGGAGCTGTTTTTT.

This chain uses TRBV7-2 with TRBJ2-4; TRBD2 matches 8 bases. CDR3 length: 18 amino acids. Trimming removed 5 bases from V and 0 bases from J; junction bases left unmatched: 12. Per germline, CDR1 SGHTA and CDR2 FQGNSA. CDR3 DNA sequence: TGTGCCAGCAGCCCCTCTACCATTAGCGGGGTAGCCAAAAACATTCAGTACTTC. This sequence encodes CASSPSTISGVAKNIQYF.